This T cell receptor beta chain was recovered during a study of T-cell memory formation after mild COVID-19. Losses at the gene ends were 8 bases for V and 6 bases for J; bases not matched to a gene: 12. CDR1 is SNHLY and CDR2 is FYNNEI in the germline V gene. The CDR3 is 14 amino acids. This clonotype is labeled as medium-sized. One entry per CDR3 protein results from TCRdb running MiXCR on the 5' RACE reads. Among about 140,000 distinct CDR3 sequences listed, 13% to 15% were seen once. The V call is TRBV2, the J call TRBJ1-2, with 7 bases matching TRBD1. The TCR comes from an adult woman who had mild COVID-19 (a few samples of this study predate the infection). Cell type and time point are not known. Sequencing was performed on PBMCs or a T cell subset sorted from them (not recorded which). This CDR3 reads CASLDRVLSHGYTF. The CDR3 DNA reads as TGTGCCAGCCTCGACAGGGTCTTATCCCATGGCTACACCTTC.